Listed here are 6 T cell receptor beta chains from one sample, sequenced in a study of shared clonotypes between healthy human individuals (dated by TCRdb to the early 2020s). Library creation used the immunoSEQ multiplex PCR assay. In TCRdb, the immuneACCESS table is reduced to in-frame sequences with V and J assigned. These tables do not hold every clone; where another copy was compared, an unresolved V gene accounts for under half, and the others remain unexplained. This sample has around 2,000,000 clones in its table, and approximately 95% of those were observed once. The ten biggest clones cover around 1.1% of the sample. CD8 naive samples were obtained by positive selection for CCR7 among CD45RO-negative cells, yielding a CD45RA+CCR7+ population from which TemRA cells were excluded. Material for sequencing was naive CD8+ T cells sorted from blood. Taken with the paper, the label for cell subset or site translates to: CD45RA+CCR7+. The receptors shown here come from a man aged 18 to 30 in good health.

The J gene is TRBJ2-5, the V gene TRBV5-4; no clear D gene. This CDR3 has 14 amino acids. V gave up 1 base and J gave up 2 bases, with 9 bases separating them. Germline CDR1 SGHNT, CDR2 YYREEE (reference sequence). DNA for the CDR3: TGTGCCAGCAGCTTGAGCCACCTACAAGAGACCCAGTACTTC. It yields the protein CASSLSHLQETQYF.

The CDR3 DNA reads TGTGCCTGGACAGGGATATCCTACGAGCAGTACTTC. It yields the protein CAWTGISYEQYF. V is TRBV30 and J is TRBJ2-7; maybe TRBD1 (5 bases). The CDR3 is made up of 12 amino acids. Trimming took 4 bases from V and 1 from J, leaving 8 bases between them. Germline CDR1 reads GTSNPN; CDR2 reads SVGIG (reference sequence).

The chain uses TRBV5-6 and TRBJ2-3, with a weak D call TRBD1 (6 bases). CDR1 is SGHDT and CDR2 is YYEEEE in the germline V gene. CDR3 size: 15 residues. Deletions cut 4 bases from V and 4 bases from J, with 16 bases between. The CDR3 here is CASSRLGTNADTQYF. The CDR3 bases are TGTGCCAGCAGCCGTTTAGGGACAAATGCAGATACGCAGTATTTT.

The CDR3 DNA follows: TGTGCCAGCAGCTTAGTTGGCAGACACAATGAGCAGTTCTTC. Protein product: CASSLVGRHNEQFF. V is TRBV7-8 and J is TRBJ2-1; no clear D. The CDR3 has 14 residues. Trimming took 1 base from V and 5 from J, leaving 9 bases between them. CDR1 is SGHVS and CDR2 is FQNEAQ in the germline V gene.

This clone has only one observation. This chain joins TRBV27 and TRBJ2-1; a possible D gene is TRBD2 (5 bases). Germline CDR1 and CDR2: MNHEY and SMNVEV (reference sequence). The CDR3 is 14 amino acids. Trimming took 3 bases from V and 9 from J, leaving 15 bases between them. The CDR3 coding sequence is TGTGCCAGCAGTTTCCTCGGTGCGGGCTTTGAGCAGTTCTTC. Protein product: CASSFLGAGFEQFF.

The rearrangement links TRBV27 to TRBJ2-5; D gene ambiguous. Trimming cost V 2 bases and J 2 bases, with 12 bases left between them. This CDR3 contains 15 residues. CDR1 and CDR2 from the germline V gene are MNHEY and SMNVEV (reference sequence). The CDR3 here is CASSLTQEPQETQYF. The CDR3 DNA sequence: TGTGCCAGCAGTTTAACCCAAGAGCCACAAGAGACCCAGTACTTC.